The clone carrying this T cell receptor (beta chain) showed up just a few times. As yet, its antigen is unknown. Each CDR3 protein is one row after TCRdb ran MiXCR on the 5' RACE reads. The data contain roughly 450,000 distinct CDR3 sequences, about 20% of them singletons. This sample is part of a study of T-cell memory formation after mild COVID-19. The study, taken as a whole, reports: A balance of CD4 and CD8 characterized clones contracting day 15 to 85, whereas later expanders leaned CD4+. The second-wave clones peaking on day 37 were not confirmed as SARS-CoV-2-specific. That cross-reactive memory joined was suggested by some responding clones appearing in pre-infection memory.

The source material was PBMCs or a T cell subset sorted from them (not recorded which). The sequence was obtained from an adult woman who had mild COVID-19 (a few samples of this study predate the infection). Cell type and time point are not known.

This chain's CDR3 is CAISESMIGANEKLFF. DNA of the CDR3: TGTGCCATCAGTGAGTCGATGATCGGAGCTAATGAAAAACTGTTTTTT. This chain joins TRBV10-3 and TRBJ1-4; no reliable D call. Per the germline V gene, CDR1 is ENHRY and CDR2 is SYGVKD. Trimming cost V 0 bases and J 3 bases, with 11 bases left between them. The CDR3 is 16 amino acids.